These 6 T cell receptor beta chains were sequenced from one sample in a study of vaccination and CD4 T cells after COVID-19. These receptors are not linked to any known antigen. Treatment of the sample: approximately 11-day PBMC culture with coronavirus spike peptide pools or control peptides (ViraFEST assay). Researchers collected the unexposed donor's CD4+ T cells before the COVID-19 pandemic (2011-2018). Sequencing of cultured CD4+ T cell DNA used the Oncomine TCR Beta short-read assay. MiXCR, run by TCRdb on the PCR reads, gives a single entry per CDR3 protein. The sample holds 7,000 to 10,000 distinct CDR3 sequences, roughly 40% seen once. The sample was CD4+ T cells from blood, cultured in vitro. These receptor sequences come from a human donor in good health.

This chain joins TRBV5-1 and TRBJ1-2; D perhaps matches TRBD1 (5 bases). CDR1 and CDR2 (germline): SGHRS, YFSETQ. The CDR3 totals 16 residues. With 5 bases removed from V and 5 bases from J, the gap between germline ends came to 22 bases. CDR3 bases: TGCGCCAGCAGTAGGGCCCCAGGGCCTCGTGAATATGGCTACACCTTC. Protein: CASSRAPGPREYGYTF.

The gene calls are TRBV7-2 and TRBJ2-4, with a possible D match to TRBD1 (6 bases). CDR3 size: 13 residues. V was clipped by 5 bases and J by 6 bases, with 11 bases between them. From germline, CDR1 is SGHTA and CDR2 FQGNSA. The DNA of the CDR3 is TGTGCCAGCAGCGAAGGACAGCCAAACATTCAGTACTTC. Protein product: CASSEGQPNIQYF.

This chain uses TRBV21-1 with TRBJ2-3; the D call of TRBD2 is as the table states it, not checked on the DNA. TRBV21-1 is tagged as a pseudogene. The CDR3 sequence is 19 residues long. The CDR3 DNA sequence: TGTGCCAGCAGCAAAAAAGGGAGGGGACCCTCCCGAGGGTGTTGTACGCAGTATTTT. Its protein product is CASSKKGRGPSRGCCTQYF.

The rearrangement uses TRBV5-4 and TRBJ2-7; D may be TRBD2 (6 bases). The CDR3 loop spans 15 amino acids. The ends were cut back, 2 bases at V and 6 bases at J, with 18 bases in the middle. Germline V gene data show CDR1 as SGHNT and CDR2 as YYREEE (reference sequence). CDR3 in DNA: TGTGCCAGCAGCTTTAAACCCCCCGGGGGACCCGAGCAGTACTTC. Translation: CASSFKPPGGPEQYF.

This clonotype has just a few counts. CDR3 amino acids: CASSSTGATGYTF. In DNA form, the CDR3 reads TGTGCCAGCAGCTCCACAGGGGCGACTGGCTACACCTTC. The chain couples TRBV7-6 to TRBJ1-2, with 7 nucleotides matching TRBD1. J was trimmed by 7 bases and V by 4 bases; bases with no gene match: 6. Germline loops: CDR1 SGHVS, CDR2 FNYEAQ. This CDR3 comprises 13 residues.

This clonotype has a handful of counts. The chain has TRBV29-1 and TRBJ1-2; 7 nucleotides line up with TRBD1. Germline CDR1 is SQVTM and CDR2 is ANQGSEA. V was pared by 6 bases and J by 4 bases, with 11 bases of the junction left unmatched. The CDR3 loop spans 14 amino acids. The chain's CDR3 is CSVGARDSRYGYTF. In nucleotides, the CDR3 is TGCAGCGTCGGCGCCAGGGACAGTCGCTATGGCTACACCTTC.